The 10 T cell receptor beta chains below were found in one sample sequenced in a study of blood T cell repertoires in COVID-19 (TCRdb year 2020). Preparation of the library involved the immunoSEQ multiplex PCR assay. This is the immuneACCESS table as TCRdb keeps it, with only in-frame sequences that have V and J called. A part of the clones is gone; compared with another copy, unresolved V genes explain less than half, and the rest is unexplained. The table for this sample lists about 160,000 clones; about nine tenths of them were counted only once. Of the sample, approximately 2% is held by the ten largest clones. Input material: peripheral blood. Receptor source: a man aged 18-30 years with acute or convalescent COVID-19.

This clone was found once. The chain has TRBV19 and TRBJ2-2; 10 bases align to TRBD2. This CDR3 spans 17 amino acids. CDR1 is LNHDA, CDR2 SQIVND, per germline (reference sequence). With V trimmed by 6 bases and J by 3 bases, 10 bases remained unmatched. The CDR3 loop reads CASRPPSGRADTGELFF. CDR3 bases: TGTGCCAGTAGGCCCCCGAGCGGGAGGGCCGACACCGGGGAGCTGTTTTTT.

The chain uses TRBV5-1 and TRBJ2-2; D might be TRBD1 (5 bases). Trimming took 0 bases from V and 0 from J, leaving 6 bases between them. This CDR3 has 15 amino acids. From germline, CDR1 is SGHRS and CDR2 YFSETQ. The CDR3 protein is CASSLGGANTGELFF. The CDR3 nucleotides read TGCGCCAGCAGCTTGGGGGGCGCGAACACCGGGGAGCTGTTTTTT.

The CDR3 reads CASSYSSPEGNQPQHF. DNA of the CDR3: TGTGCCAGCAGTTACAGCTCACCAGAGGGAAATCAGCCCCAGCATTTT. The chain combines TRBV6-5 with TRBJ1-5, with unresolved D. The CDR3 length is 16 residues. Germline-derived CDR1 and CDR2 are MNHEY and SVGAGI. V lost 2 bases, J lost 4 bases, and 15 bases lay in between.

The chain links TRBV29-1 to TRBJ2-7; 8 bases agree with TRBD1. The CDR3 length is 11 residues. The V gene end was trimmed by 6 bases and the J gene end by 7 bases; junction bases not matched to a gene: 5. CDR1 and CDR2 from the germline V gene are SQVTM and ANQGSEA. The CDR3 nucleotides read TGCAGCGTGGGACAGGTCCGGGAGCAGTACTTC. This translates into CSVGQVREQYF.

The CDR3 spells CASSFLNQPQHF. In DNA form, the CDR3 reads TGTGCCAGCAGCTTCCTCAATCAGCCCCAGCATTTT. This chain connects TRBV5-5 to TRBJ1-5; D remains unclear. The germline V gene has CDR1 SGHKS and CDR2 YYEKEE (reference sequence). This CDR3 is built from 12 residues. The V gene lost 2 bases and the J gene lost 3 bases, with 3 bases spanning the gap.

The CDR3 nucleotides read TGTGCCAGCTCACCACGCGAATCCGGGGAGCTGTTTTTT. It specifies CASSPRESGELFF. The gene calls are TRBV18 and TRBJ2-2; no clear D gene. This CDR3 comprises 13 residues. Trimming left V 1 base short and J 6 bases short, with 6 bases between. From germline, CDR1 is KGHSH and CDR2 LQKENI. Looking up the rest from reference TRBV18 and TRBJ2-2 gives the full variable domain: NAGVMQNPRHLVRRRGQEARLRCSPMKGHSHVYWYRQLPEEGLKFMVYLQKENIIDESGMPKERFSAEFPKEGPSILRIQQVVRGDSAAYFCASSPRESGELFFGEGSRLTVL.

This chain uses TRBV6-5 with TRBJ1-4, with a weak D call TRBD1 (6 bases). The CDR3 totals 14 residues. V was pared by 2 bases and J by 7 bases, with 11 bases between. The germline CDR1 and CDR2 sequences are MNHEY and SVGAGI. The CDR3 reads CASSYRGEGEKLFF. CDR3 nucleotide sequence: TGTGCCAGCAGTTACAGGGGGGAGGGTGAAAAACTGTTTTTT.

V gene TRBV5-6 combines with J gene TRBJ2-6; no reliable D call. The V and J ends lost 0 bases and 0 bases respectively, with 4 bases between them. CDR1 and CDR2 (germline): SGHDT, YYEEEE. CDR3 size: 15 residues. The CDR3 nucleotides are TGTGCCAGCAGCTTGGCGGGCTCTGGGGCCAACGTCCTGACTTTC. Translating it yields CASSLAGSGANVLTF.

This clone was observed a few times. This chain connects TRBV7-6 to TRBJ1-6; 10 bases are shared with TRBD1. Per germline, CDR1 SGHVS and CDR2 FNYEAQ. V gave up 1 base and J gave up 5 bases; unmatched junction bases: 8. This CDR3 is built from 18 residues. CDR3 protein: CASSLGLGQGLNNSPLHF. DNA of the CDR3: TGTGCCAGCAGCTTAGGGTTGGGACAGGGGCTTAATAATTCACCCCTCCACTTT.

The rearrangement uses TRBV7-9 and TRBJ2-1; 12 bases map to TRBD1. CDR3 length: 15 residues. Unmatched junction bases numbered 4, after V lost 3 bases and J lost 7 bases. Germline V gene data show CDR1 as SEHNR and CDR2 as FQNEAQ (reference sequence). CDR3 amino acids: CASSFGTGGSNEQFF. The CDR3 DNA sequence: TGTGCCAGCAGCTTTGGGACAGGGGGCTCTAATGAGCAGTTCTTC.